This T cell receptor beta chain originates from a study of blood T cell repertoires in COVID-19. V was pared by 3 bases and J by 6 bases, with 9 bases of the junction left unmatched. This CDR3 spans 16 amino acids. Germline assignment: CDR1 SGHDT and CDR2 YYEEEE. The repertoire was sequenced with immunoSEQ multiplex PCR; TCRdb's copy has only in-frame clones and lacks some. The sample lists around 210,000 clones, just over 85% occurring once. The TCR sequence derives from a young man with active or convalescent COVID-19. This chain joins TRBV5-6 and TRBJ2-1; TRBD2 matches 10 bases. The sample taken for sequencing was peripheral blood. CDR3 amino acids: CASSSYIAGGLNEQFF. In nucleotides, the CDR3 is TGTGCCAGCAGCTCTTATATAGCGGGAGGCCTCAATGAGCAGTTCTTC.